The 8 T cell receptor beta chains listed next were all sequenced from one sample in a study of early stage breast cancer tumors. The table came from immunoSEQ multiplex PCR; TCRdb's copy has only in-frame clones and leaves some out. The sample lists 69,000 or so clones, less than 90% occurring once. Sequencing was carried out using blood. The receptors originated from a person in their 40s with breast cancer.

J is TRBJ1-3 and V is TRBV4-1; a weak D match, TRBD1 (6 bases). Trimming pared 0 bases from V and 3 bases from J, leaving 9 bases between. There are 15 residues in the CDR3. Germline V gives CDR1 MGHRA, CDR2 YSYEKL. CDR3 nucleotide sequence: TGCGCCAGCAGCCAAGATGGGGGGCGTGGAAACACCATATATTTT. Translating gives CASSQDGGRGNTIYF.

This rearrangement joins TRBV29-1 to TRBJ2-2; 7 nucleotides align to TRBD2. After removal of 5 bases from V and 2 bases from J, the junction contained 5 bases not matched to a gene. Germline loops: CDR1 SQVTM, CDR2 ANQGSEA. The CDR3 has 14 residues. The CDR3 spells CSVRERGNTGELFF. The CDR3 coding sequence is TGCAGCGTTAGGGAGCGGGGAAACACCGGGGAGCTGTTTTTT.

There are a few counts of this clone. The rearrangement uses TRBV19 and TRBJ1-1; no clear D. Germline V gives CDR1 LNHDA, CDR2 SQIVND (reference sequence). The germline V and J ends were trimmed by 3 bases and 1 base, with 6 bases remaining between them. The CDR3 loop spans 13 amino acids. CDR3 sequence: CASSMSGNTEAFF. As DNA, the CDR3 is TGTGCCAGTAGTATGTCGGGGAACACTGAAGCTTTCTTT.

V usage is TRBV7-9 and J usage is TRBJ2-5; the match to TRBD2 covers 9 bases. With V trimmed by 7 bases and J by 5 bases, 5 bases remained unmatched. The CDR3 consists of 13 residues. Germline CDR1 and CDR2: SEHNR and FQNEAQ (reference sequence). The CDR3 sequence is CASKGSGSETQYF. The CDR3 DNA sequence: TGTGCCAGCAAAGGTAGCGGGAGTGAGACCCAGTACTTC.

The chain joins TRBV19 to TRBJ1-1; perhaps TRBD1 as D (5 bases). The ends were cut back, 4 bases at V and 4 bases at J, with 10 bases in the middle. The CDR3 is 13 residues long. Germline loops: CDR1 LNHDA, CDR2 SQIVND (reference sequence). The CDR3 loop reads CASSSAGGTEAFF. For the CDR3, the DNA is TGTGCCAGTAGTAGTGCCGGGGGCACTGAAGCTTTCTTT.

The chain is built from TRBV5-1 and TRBJ1-2; D is perhaps TRBD1 (5 bases). V shed 5 bases and J shed 6 bases, with 14 bases lying between them. The CDR3 totals 13 residues. CDR1 SGHRS and CDR2 YFSETQ come from the germline V gene. In nucleotides, the CDR3 is TGCGCCAGCAGTACGGGGGTCTTTGATGGCTACACCTTC. This translates into CASSTGVFDGYTF.

J is TRBJ2-1 and V is TRBV29-1; D uncertain. The CDR3 runs 13 residues. Germline V lookup: CDR1 SQVTM, CDR2 ANQGSEA. Trimming cost V 6 bases and J 5 bases, with 14 bases left between them. CDR3 nucleotides: TGCAGCGTCTCACCTTTATATGACAATGAGCAGTTCTTC. Amino acid sequence: CSVSPLYDNEQFF.

For this clone: Its ends do not fully match the called genes, so a read error is possible. The CDR3 bases are TGTGCCAGTAGTAGGGGACCTAACGATGGCTACACCTTC. Amino acid sequence: CASSRGPNDGYTF. The chain is built from TRBV19 and TRBJ1-2; D is perhaps TRBD1 (5 bases). The CDR3 is 13 residues long. Germline V gene sequence: CDR1 LNHDA, CDR2 SQIVND (reference sequence). Filled out from reference TRBV19 and TRBJ1-2, the complete variable domain reads DGGITQSPKYLFRKEGQNVTLSCEQNLNHDAMYWYRQDPGQGLRLIYYSQIVNDFQKGDIAEGYSVSREKKESFPLTVTSAQKNPTAFYLCASSRGPNDGYTFGSGTRLTVV.